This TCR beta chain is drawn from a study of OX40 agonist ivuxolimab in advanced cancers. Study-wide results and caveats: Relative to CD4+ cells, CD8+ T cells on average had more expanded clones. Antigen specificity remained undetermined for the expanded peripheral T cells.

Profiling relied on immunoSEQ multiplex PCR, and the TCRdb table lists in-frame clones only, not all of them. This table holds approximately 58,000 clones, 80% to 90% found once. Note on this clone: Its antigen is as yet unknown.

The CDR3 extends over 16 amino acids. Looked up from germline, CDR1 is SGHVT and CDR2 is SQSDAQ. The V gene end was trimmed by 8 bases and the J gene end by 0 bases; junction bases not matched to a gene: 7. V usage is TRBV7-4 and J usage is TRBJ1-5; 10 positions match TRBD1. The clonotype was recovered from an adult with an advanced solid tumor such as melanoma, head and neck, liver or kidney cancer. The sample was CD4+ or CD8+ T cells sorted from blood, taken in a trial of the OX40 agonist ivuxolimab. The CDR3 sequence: CASVLGTGVSNQPQHF. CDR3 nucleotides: TGTGCCAGCGTCCTCGGGACAGGGGTTAGCAATCAGCCCCAGCATTTT.